This T cell receptor beta chain derives from a study of blood T cells in healthy people across ages. The CDR3 runs to 15 residues. Germline CDR1 is SGHDN and CDR2 is FVKESK. V was shortened by 4 bases and J by 0 bases, with 12 bases between the two germline ends. Sample-barcoded 5' priming and a J-beta primer mix drove a second PCR of roughly 7 to 11 cycles. TCRdb used MiXCR to reprocess the 5' RACE reads, holding one entry per CDR3 protein. Of under 800,000 distinct CDR3 sequences listed, around 20% are singletons. This clonotype was counted between two and nine times. The sequencing input was blood. The rearrangement joins TRBV14 to TRBJ2-5; D not certain. The sequence was obtained from a man between 65 and 85 years old in good health. The CDR3 DNA reads TGTGCCAGCAGCCCCCTTTGGACGTACCAAGAGACCCAGTACTTC. This sequence encodes CASSPLWTYQETQYF.